The rows below give T cell receptor beta chains drawn from one sample of a study of identical twins. Each CDR3 protein is one row after TCRdb ran MiXCR on the 5' RACE reads. The table includes 600,000 to 850,000 distinct CDR3 sequences, 15% to 20% detected once. These same records also appear under a second study, on T cells expressing NK-cell markers.

The sequenced sample was PBMCs. The receptors stem from a woman under 30 in good health. CDR3s include the opening cysteine and the closing phenylalanine or tryptophan. Each record gives: CDR3 length, J gene, D gene, V gene, clone size, CDR3 DNA, CDR3 protein. A D gene is named only where the DNA matches it firmly. Rows may omit the clone size; those that give it use once, few, many or a size class.

CDR3 length: 13
J gene: TRBJ2-5
D gene: -
V gene: TRBV29-1
clone size: -
CDR3 DNA: TGCAGCGTTGAGGGAGGTGTCAGAGAGACCCAGTACTTC
CDR3 protein: CSVEGGVRETQYF

CDR3 length: 11
J gene: TRBJ2-5
D gene: -
V gene: TRBV6-2/TRBV6-3
clone size: few
CDR3 DNA: TGTGCCAGCACCTGGGGAGAGACCCAGTACTTC
CDR3 protein: CASTWGETQYF

CDR3 length: 15
J gene: TRBJ1-2
D gene: TRBD1
V gene: TRBV4-3
clone size: few
CDR3 DNA: TGCGCCAGCAGCCAAGGGTTTGTGGGGACAGAAGACTACACCTTC
CDR3 protein: CASSQGFVGTEDYTF

CDR3 length: 16
J gene: TRBJ2-3
D gene: -
V gene: TRBV11-2
clone size: -
CDR3 DNA: TGTGCCAGCAGCTTAAATCCGCTAGCCTCGACAGATACGCAGTATTTT
CDR3 protein: CASSLNPLASTDTQYF

CDR3 length: 13
J gene: TRBJ2-2
D gene: -
V gene: TRBV10-3
clone size: many
CDR3 DNA: TGTGCCATCACAGGGCTCGGCACCGGGGAGCTGTTTTTT
CDR3 protein: CAITGLGTGELFF

CDR3 length: 20
J gene: TRBJ2-2
D gene: TRBD2
V gene: TRBV5-6
clone size: -
CDR3 DNA: TGTGCCAGCAGCCCCAGCCCGGGACTAGCGGGAGCGGTGAACACCGGGGAGCTGTTTTTT
CDR3 protein: CASSPSPGLAGAVNTGELFF

CDR3 length: 14
J gene: TRBJ2-7
D gene: TRBD1
V gene: TRBV10-3
clone size: -
CDR3 DNA: TGTGCCATCAGTAGGGACAGCACCTCCTACGAGCAGTACTTC
CDR3 protein: CAISRDSTSYEQYF

CDR3 length: 13
J gene: TRBJ2-7
D gene: TRBD2
V gene: TRBV12-3/TRBV12-4
clone size: -
CDR3 DNA: TGTGCCAGCAGTACTAGCGTTTTCTACGAGCAGTACTTC
CDR3 protein: CASSTSVFYEQYF

CDR3 length: 13
J gene: TRBJ2-2
D gene: -
V gene: TRBV29-1
clone size: many
CDR3 DNA: TGCAGCGTTTGGACGGAAGTCACCGGGGAGCTGTTTTTT
CDR3 protein: CSVWTEVTGELFF

CDR3 length: 14
J gene: TRBJ2-7
D gene: -
V gene: TRBV5-1
clone size: -
CDR3 DNA: TGCGCCAGCAGCTCCTCGTGGACTTCCTACGAGCAGTACTTC
CDR3 protein: CASSSSWTSYEQYF

CDR3 length: 14
J gene: TRBJ1-4
D gene: -
V gene: TRBV7-2
clone size: -
CDR3 DNA: TGTGCCAGCAGCTTCGCGGTGACTAATGAAAAACTGTTTTTT
CDR3 protein: CASSFAVTNEKLFF

CDR3 length: 13
J gene: TRBJ2-2
D gene: TRBD2
V gene: TRBV2
clone size: few
CDR3 DNA: TGTGCCACATATCGGGGGGACACCGGGGAGCTGTTTTTT
CDR3 protein: CATYRGDTGELFF

CDR3 length: 12
J gene: TRBJ1-1
D gene: -
V gene: TRBV6-5
clone size: few
CDR3 DNA: TGTGCCAGCAGTGGGTTGTACACTGAAGCTTTCTTT
CDR3 protein: CASSGLYTEAFF

CDR3 length: 15
J gene: TRBJ2-1
D gene: -
V gene: TRBV5-1
clone size: -
CDR3 DNA: TGCGCCAGCAACCTAGAGGAGACATCCAACAATGAGCAGTTCTTC
CDR3 protein: CASNLEETSNNEQFF

CDR3 length: 15
J gene: TRBJ2-1
D gene: TRBD2
V gene: TRBV7-9
clone size: -
CDR3 DNA: TGTGCCAGCAGCTTACCACTAGCGGCTAACAATGAGCAGTTCTTC
CDR3 protein: CASSLPLAANNEQFF

CDR3 length: 13
J gene: TRBJ1-2
D gene: -
V gene: TRBV20-1
clone size: -
CDR3 DNA: TGCAGTGCTAGAGTCGGGGGGGCGCGAGGCTACACCTTC
CDR3 protein: CSARVGGARGYTF

CDR3 length: 16
J gene: TRBJ2-7
D gene: TRBD2
V gene: TRBV27
clone size: few
CDR3 DNA: TGTGCCACTGCCGGAAGAAAGCGGGAGGCCCACTACGAGCAGTACTTC
CDR3 protein: CATAGRKREAHYEQYF

CDR3 length: 18
J gene: TRBJ2-3
D gene: TRBD2
V gene: TRBV20-1
clone size: few
CDR3 DNA: TGCAGTGCAACGTCGCCGTTTTCTAGCGGGGGCCGCACAGATACGCAGTATTTT
CDR3 protein: CSATSPFSSGGRTDTQYF

CDR3 length: 20
J gene: TRBJ2-3
D gene: TRBD2
V gene: TRBV7-3
clone size: few
CDR3 DNA: TGTGCCAGCAGCTTAACGTTTGCTGCTAGCGGGAAATCGGAGGGAGATACGCAGTATTTT
CDR3 protein: CASSLTFAASGKSEGDTQYF

CDR3 length: 16
J gene: TRBJ2-7
D gene: -
V gene: TRBV20-1
clone size: few
CDR3 DNA: TGCAGTGCTAGAGATAAGTGGGCCTCACGGGTTTACGAGCAGTACTTC
CDR3 protein: CSARDKWASRVYEQYF

CDR3 length: 13
J gene: TRBJ1-5
D gene: TRBD1
V gene: TRBV20-1
clone size: -
CDR3 DNA: TGCAGTGCCGCCAGACAGGGGAGTCAGCCCCAGCATTTT
CDR3 protein: CSAARQGSQPQHF

CDR3 length: 15
J gene: TRBJ2-1
D gene: -
V gene: TRBV20-1
clone size: once
CDR3 DNA: TGCAGTGCTAGAGATCTCACGAGCTCCTACAATGAGCAGTTCTTC
CDR3 protein: CSARDLTSSYNEQFF

CDR3 length: 15
J gene: TRBJ2-5
D gene: TRBD2
V gene: TRBV11-2
clone size: few
CDR3 DNA: TGTGCCAGCAGCTCCGGGACTAGCGGGATGGAGACCCAGTACTTC
CDR3 protein: CASSSGTSGMETQYF

CDR3 length: 14
J gene: TRBJ2-3
D gene: -
V gene: TRBV12-3/TRBV12-4
clone size: few
CDR3 DNA: TGTGCCAGCAGTTTAGGGGGGATGACAGATACGCAGTATTTT
CDR3 protein: CASSLGGMTDTQYF

CDR3 length: 13
J gene: TRBJ2-7
D gene: TRBD2
V gene: TRBV2
clone size: few
CDR3 DNA: TGTGCCAGCAGTGTGGGGAGGGTCTACGAGCAGTACTTC
CDR3 protein: CASSVGRVYEQYF

CDR3 length: 14
J gene: TRBJ1-2
D gene: TRBD1
V gene: TRBV20-1
clone size: -
CDR3 DNA: TGCAGTGCTCCGCCCAAGGGACAGGGGTATGGCTACACCTTC
CDR3 protein: CSAPPKGQGYGYTF

CDR3 length: 16
J gene: TRBJ2-1
D gene: TRBD2
V gene: TRBV5-1
clone size: -
CDR3 DNA: TGCGCCAGCAGCTTGTCTACTAGCGGGTATTACAATGAGCAGTTCTTC
CDR3 protein: CASSLSTSGYYNEQFF

CDR3 length: 16
J gene: TRBJ2-1
D gene: TRBD2
V gene: TRBV20-1
clone size: few
CDR3 DNA: TGCAGTGCCCCGAAGTGGGCGGGGGGGCCCGACGGTGAGCAGTTCTTC
CDR3 protein: CSAPKWAGGPDGEQFF

CDR3 length: 13
J gene: TRBJ1-1
D gene: TRBD1
V gene: TRBV27
clone size: many
CDR3 DNA: TGTGCCAGCAGCTTGTACAGGGGCACTGAAGCTTTCTTT
CDR3 protein: CASSLYRGTEAFF

CDR3 length: 13
J gene: TRBJ1-1
D gene: -
V gene: TRBV6-1
clone size: -
CDR3 DNA: TGTGCCAGCAGGTTCAATGGGGACACTGAAGCTTTCTTT
CDR3 protein: CASRFNGDTEAFF

CDR3 length: 17
J gene: TRBJ2-3
D gene: TRBD2
V gene: TRBV20-1
clone size: few
CDR3 DNA: TGCAGTGCTAGGGGACTAGCGGGGGCCCTAGGCACAGATACGCAGTATTTT
CDR3 protein: CSARGLAGALGTDTQYF

CDR3 length: 15
J gene: TRBJ2-3
D gene: -
V gene: TRBV9
clone size: -
CDR3 DNA: TGTGCCAGCAGCGTAGGCGGAGCCTTCACAGATACGCAGTATTTT
CDR3 protein: CASSVGGAFTDTQYF

CDR3 length: 17
J gene: TRBJ2-6
D gene: -
V gene: TRBV28
clone size: few
CDR3 DNA: TGTGCCAGCAGTTTGGTGCCAGGGACTGTTGGGGCCAACGTCCTGACTTTC
CDR3 protein: CASSLVPGTVGANVLTF

CDR3 length: 14
J gene: TRBJ1-1
D gene: -
V gene: TRBV20-1
clone size: -
CDR3 DNA: TGCAGTGCTAGAGCTGGGGGTATGAACACTGAAGCTTTCTTT
CDR3 protein: CSARAGGMNTEAFF

CDR3 length: 13
J gene: TRBJ1-6
D gene: -
V gene: TRBV20-1
clone size: -
CDR3 DNA: TGCAGTGCTAGTCAACACAATAATTCACCCCTCCACTTT
CDR3 protein: CSASQHNNSPLHF

CDR3 length: 11
J gene: TRBJ1-1
D gene: -
V gene: TRBV20-1
clone size: -
CDR3 DNA: TGCAGTGCTCCAGGTCTCACTGAAGCTTTCTTT
CDR3 protein: CSAPGLTEAFF

CDR3 length: 14
J gene: TRBJ1-1
D gene: -
V gene: TRBV6-1
clone size: -
CDR3 DNA: TGTGCCACCAGCGGCAATTCAGCGAACACTGAAGCTTTCTTT
CDR3 protein: CATSGNSANTEAFF

CDR3 length: 14
J gene: TRBJ2-2
D gene: TRBD1
V gene: TRBV20-1
clone size: -
CDR3 DNA: TGCAGTGCTAGAACCGGGACAGTCGACCGGGAGCTGTTTTTT
CDR3 protein: CSARTGTVDRELFF

CDR3 length: 15
J gene: TRBJ2-5
D gene: -
V gene: TRBV12-3/TRBV12-4
clone size: few
CDR3 DNA: TGTGCCAGCAGAACGGACAGGGCGGGAGGAGGGACCCAGTACTTC
CDR3 protein: CASRTDRAGGGTQYF

CDR3 length: 13
J gene: TRBJ2-7
D gene: -
V gene: TRBV5-5
clone size: many
CDR3 DNA: TGTGCCAGCAGATTCCAGGAAGGCTACGAGCAGTACTTC
CDR3 protein: CASRFQEGYEQYF

CDR3 length: 13
J gene: TRBJ2-1
D gene: TRBD2
V gene: TRBV10-3
clone size: few
CDR3 DNA: TGTGCCATCAGGGGACTAGCGCGGGATGAGCAGTTCTTC
CDR3 protein: CAIRGLARDEQFF

CDR3 length: 13
J gene: TRBJ2-3
D gene: TRBD2
V gene: TRBV20-1
clone size: -
CDR3 DNA: TGCAATGCTGGGGGACTAGCGGGCGATACGCAGTATTTT
CDR3 protein: CNAGGLAGDTQYF

CDR3 length: 12
J gene: TRBJ1-1
D gene: -
V gene: TRBV20-1
clone size: few
CDR3 DNA: TGCAGTGCTAGTATGGGGGGCTTTGAAGCTTTCTTT
CDR3 protein: CSASMGGFEAFF

CDR3 length: 16
J gene: TRBJ2-1
D gene: TRBD2
V gene: TRBV5-1
clone size: -
CDR3 DNA: TGCGCCAGCAGCTTGGGGCTAGCGGGAGGGTTTGTTGAGCAGTTCTTC
CDR3 protein: CASSLGLAGGFVEQFF

CDR3 length: 16
J gene: TRBJ2-2
D gene: -
V gene: TRBV7-9
clone size: -
CDR3 DNA: TGTGCCGGTATGGGAGGAGACAGCGAACACACCGGGGAGCTGTTTTTT
CDR3 protein: CAGMGGDSEHTGELFF

CDR3 length: 12
J gene: TRBJ2-5
D gene: -
V gene: TRBV29-1
clone size: -
CDR3 DNA: TGCAGCGGGAAAGGGCCGGGGGAGACCCAGTACTTC
CDR3 protein: CSGKGPGETQYF

CDR3 length: 12
J gene: TRBJ2-5
D gene: -
V gene: TRBV5-1
clone size: few
CDR3 DNA: TGCGCCAGCTCAGGGAATGGGGAGACCCAGTACTTC
CDR3 protein: CASSGNGETQYF

CDR3 length: 14
J gene: TRBJ2-2
D gene: -
V gene: TRBV24-1
clone size: -
CDR3 DNA: TGTGCCACCAGTGAAGGGAGGAACACCGGGGAGCTGTTTTTT
CDR3 protein: CATSEGRNTGELFF

CDR3 length: 13
J gene: TRBJ1-2
D gene: -
V gene: TRBV11-2
clone size: few
CDR3 DNA: TGTGCCAGCAGCTTAGTGGCCTCCTATGGCTACACCTTC
CDR3 protein: CASSLVASYGYTF

CDR3 length: 15
J gene: TRBJ1-5
D gene: -
V gene: TRBV19
clone size: few
CDR3 DNA: TGTGCCAGTAGTATAGCGGACACACTGAATCAGCCCCAGCATTTT
CDR3 protein: CASSIADTLNQPQHF